This entry describes one TCR beta chain. V shed 5 bases and J 7 bases; nucleotides not matched to a gene: 6. The CDR3 runs to 15 residues. The germline V gene has CDR1 SGHAT and CDR2 FQDESV (reference sequence). This sample is part of a study of control samples from healthy donors and cancer patients. The data were produced by immunoSEQ multiplex PCR, yet TCRdb's version contains in-frame clones alone and is incomplete. This sample carries roughly 180,000 clones, roughly 94% of them seen once, and the ten largest clones take 1.2% to 1.5%. The sample was blood. The rearrangement uses TRBV11-1 and TRBJ2-7; 15 bases line up with TRBD2. The sequence came from a woman between 18 and 29 years old in good health. CDR3 nucleotide sequence: TGTGCCAGCAGCCTCGGACTAGCGGGAGGGGGTGAGCAGTACTTC. Protein sequence: CASSLGLAGGGEQYF.